This TCR beta chain was identified during a study of T-cell reconstitution after alpha-beta-depleted transplantation in children (dated by TCRdb to 2016 to 2017). With respect to the entire study: The study quantitatively tracked T-cell immune reconstitution after TCRalphabeta/CD19-depleted allogeneic hematopoietic cell transplantation in children using TCR repertoire profiling.

The method behind the library was PCR. Sequencing took place on an Illumina HiSeq 2500. Molecular barcoding was employed in the preparation of TCR libraries, with unique molecular identifiers being used to normalize TCRbeta repertoire quantification. TCRdb handled the public reads itself, with Q25 trimming in fastp and clone calling in MiXCR, and kept productive beta chains. Merged by CDR3 protein, the rows form single entries marked with the most common genes and DNA. This sample lists around 270,000 distinct CDR3 sequences; 6% to 10% were detected once. The ten largest clones take up approximately 9% of the sample. V is cut back by 9 bases and J by 0 bases, with 3 bases in the junction unmatched. Taken from the germline V gene, the CDR1 and CDR2 loops are SNHLY and FYNNEI. From the cysteine up to the phenylalanine, the CDR3 has a length of 15 residues. Of all the DNA, just the CDR3 is kept, 45 bases in frame from base 1.

The treatment or condition label, as the study defines it: allogeneic hematopoietic cell transplantation with graft depleted of TCRalphabeta T cells and CD19 B cells. The children who served as transplant recipients had been given grafts of TCRalphabeta/CD19-depleted allogeneic hematopoietic cells. Points the paper makes about the study in general: The apparently early alphabetaT-cell count recovery about two months after transplant was reportedly dependent on only several hundred rapidly expanded clones derived from non-depleted graft cells. Over subsequent months, a decline in hyperexpanded clone frequencies was noted, and after one year, T-cell counts and TCRbeta diversity were mostly ascribed to newly produced T cells. In some patients, high TCRbeta diversity at day 60 was attributed to recipient T cells and intrathymic progenitors that had survived conditioning.

This clonotype was counted many times. Its cognate antigen has yet to be identified. Nothing much larger sits one base from this clone, and base qualities are not available. The sequence derives from a female patient aged 2-10 years who had a stem cell transplant for Fanconi anemia, so the T cells may come from the graft donor. This sample comprised peripheral blood, obtained 360 days after TCRalphabeta/CD19-depleted stem cell transplant. The chain uses TRBV2 and TRBJ2-3, with 13 bases matching TRBD2. The base sequence is TGTGCCAGTCCGGGACTAGCGGGGAGCACAGATACGCAGTATTTT. This encodes CASPGLAGSTDTQYF.